These 15 T cell receptor beta chains were all obtained from the same sample, sequenced in a study of a mutant IDH1 vaccine in newly diagnosed glioma. These receptors have no identified antigens. The repertoire was sequenced with immunoSEQ multiplex PCR; TCRdb's copy has only in-frame clones and lacks some. The sample carries about 66,000 clones, more than 80% recorded once. The time point here: week 11, during vaccination. It was 300 ug of mutant IDH1 20-mer peptide that made up each vaccine dose, given with topical imiquimod. Here the sequenced sample was PBMCs, taken from a glioma patient whose treatment included an IDH1 peptide vaccine. The receptors stem from a man aged 30-40 years with glioma.

CDR3 nucleotides: TGTGCCTGGAGTGGGACTAATTCACCCCTCCACTTT. Translation: CAWSGTNSPLHF. The chain couples TRBV30 to TRBJ1-6, with no clear D. Germline V gene sequence: CDR1 GTSNPN, CDR2 SVGIG (reference sequence). V lost 1 base and J lost 6, with 4 bases in between. CDR3 size: 12 residues.

The V gene is TRBV6-1, the J gene TRBJ2-7; no reliable D call. The length of the CDR3 is 12 residues. Germline-derived CDR1 and CDR2 are MNHNS and SASEGT. V was cut by 7 bases and J by 3 bases, with 10 bases left in between. CDR3 in amino acids: CASNRWGYEQYF. For the CDR3, the DNA is TGTGCCAGCAACAGATGGGGCTACGAGCAGTACTTC.

Comment on this clone: At one end the junction does not follow the germline gene, possibly because of a read error. Other DNA sequences in this specimen translate into the identical CDR3. The chain has TRBV7-9 and TRBJ2-3; 7 nucleotides line up with TRBD1. Germline lookup yields CDR1 SEHNR and CDR2 FQNEAQ (reference sequence). The CDR3 loop spans 15 amino acids. The CDR3 bases are TGTGCCAGCAGCTTAGCACTAGGGGGCACGGATACGCAGTATTTT. Translating gives CASSLALGGTDTQYF.

The chain uses TRBV28 and TRBJ2-1, with 9 positions matching TRBD1. CDR1 is MDHEN and CDR2 is SYDVKM in the germline V gene. The CDR3 contains 18 residues. V shed 5 bases, J shed 8 bases, and the junction held 19 bases outside the gene matches. The CDR3, as DNA: TGTGCCAGCAGTCCACTGATCCGGGACAGGGAAGGATCCGATGAGCAGTTCTTC. Translating gives CASSPLIRDREGSDEQFF.

The chain carries TRBV28 and TRBJ1-2; tentatively, D is TRBD1 (5 bases). V gave up 5 bases and J gave up 5 bases, with 15 bases separating them. CDR1 is MDHEN and CDR2 is SYDVKM in the germline V gene. The CDR3 spans 14 residues. CDR3 DNA sequence: TGTGCCAGCAGTGAAAGACAGATCTTATATGGCTACACCTTC. It yields the protein CASSERQILYGYTF.

The CDR3 sequence: CASSLQGGYSYEQYF. The CDR3 nucleotides are TGTGCCAGCAGCCTCCAAGGAGGGTACTCCTACGAGCAGTACTTC. The chain carries TRBV7-3 and TRBJ2-7, with TRBD2 as a possible D gene (6 bases). Trimming took off 5 bases at V and 0 bases at J, with 14 bases between the two ends. CDR3 length equals 15 residues. CDR1 is SGHTA, CDR2 FQGTGA, per germline.

This clone was detected only once. The genes are TRBV13 and TRBJ2-7, with a tentative D call TRBD1 (7 bases). Germline V lookup: CDR1 PRHDT, CDR2 FYEKMQ (reference sequence). V was cut by 4 bases and J by 4 bases, with 17 bases left in between. The CDR3 spans 15 residues. The DNA for the CDR3 is TGTGCCAGCAGCTCGAACAGGGGAGGTAGTTACGAGCAGTACTTC. Its protein is CASSSNRGGSYEQYF.

This CDR3 is CSVGVGQGETQYF. In DNA form, the CDR3 reads TGCAGCGTTGGAGTGGGGCAGGGCGAGACCCAGTACTTC. The rearrangement links TRBV29-1 to TRBJ2-5; tentative D call: TRBD1 (5 bases). Trimming removed 4 bases at V and 5 bases at J, with 14 bases between. From germline, CDR1 is SQVTM and CDR2 ANQGSEA. The CDR3 covers 13 residues.

The rearrangement uses TRBV28 and TRBJ1-1; 7 bases align to TRBD1. This CDR3 is built from 18 residues. The junction had 15 bases not matched to a gene; V was cut back by 4 bases and J by 1 base. The germline gives CDR1 MDHEN, CDR2 SYDVKM. The CDR3 nucleotides read TGTGCCAGCAGTTCCCTGTTCTGGGACAGCGCTCCGAACACTGAAGCTTTCTTT. Its translation: CASSSLFWDSAPNTEAFF.

This sequence joins TRBV2 and TRBJ2-3; 11 positions match TRBD2. In germline, CDR1 is SNHLY, CDR2 FYNNEI. The ends lost 6 bases at V and 5 bases at J; junction bases unmatched: 7. The CDR3 is made up of 15 amino acids. CDR3 region: CASSLLAGGGDTQYF. Written as DNA, the CDR3 is TGTGCCAGCAGCCTCCTAGCGGGGGGAGGAGATACGCAGTATTTT.

The chain carries TRBV5-1 and TRBJ1-4; TRBD1 matches at 8 bases. After removal of 4 bases from V and 4 bases from J, the junction contained 18 bases not matched to a gene. This CDR3 is built from 19 residues. Germline V gene sequence: CDR1 SGHRS, CDR2 YFSETQ. This chain's CDR3 is CASSPPSGTGRTSNEKLFF. CDR3 sequence (DNA): TGCGCCAGCAGCCCACCCTCCGGGACAGGACGCACGAGTAATGAAAAACTGTTTTTT.

The chain carries TRBV6-1 and TRBJ1-5; 7 bases fit TRBD1. The CDR3 sequence is 14 residues long. Looked up from germline, CDR1 is MNHNS and CDR2 is SASEGT. V was clipped by 6 bases and J by 2 bases; unmatched bases: 4. CDR3 sequence (DNA): TGTGCCAGCAGATGGGACAGCGGCAATCAGCCCCAGCATTTT. Its translation: CASRWDSGNQPQHF.

This clone was counted between two and nine times. V usage is TRBV30 and J usage is TRBJ1-5; D is undetermined. V lost 0 bases, J lost 4 bases, and 10 bases lay in between. The CDR3 covers 14 residues. CDR1 GTSNPN and CDR2 SVGIG come from the germline V gene (reference sequence). CDR3: CAWSVRVGNQPQHF. CDR3 nucleotides: TGTGCCTGGAGTGTACGAGTGGGAAATCAGCCCCAGCATTTT.

This sequence joins TRBV27 and TRBJ1-5; no firm D call. V lost 6 bases and J lost 3, with 9 bases in between. Germline CDR1 reads MNHEY; CDR2 reads SMNVEV (reference sequence). The CDR3 is 13 residues long. CDR3 sequence (DNA): TGTGCCAGCAGCAAGAGATACAATCAGCCCCAGCATTTT. Translated, it gives CASSKRYNQPQHF.

The chain employs TRBV7-9 and TRBJ1-1, with D unclear. Germline values: CDR1 SEHNR, CDR2 FQNEAQ (reference sequence). Trimming shortened V by 9 bases and J by 2 bases, and 10 bases separated the two germline ends. The CDR3 has 12 amino acids. The CDR3 coding sequence is TGTGCCAGTGTCCCGCACAACACTGAAGCTTTCTTT. This gives the protein CASVPHNTEAFF.